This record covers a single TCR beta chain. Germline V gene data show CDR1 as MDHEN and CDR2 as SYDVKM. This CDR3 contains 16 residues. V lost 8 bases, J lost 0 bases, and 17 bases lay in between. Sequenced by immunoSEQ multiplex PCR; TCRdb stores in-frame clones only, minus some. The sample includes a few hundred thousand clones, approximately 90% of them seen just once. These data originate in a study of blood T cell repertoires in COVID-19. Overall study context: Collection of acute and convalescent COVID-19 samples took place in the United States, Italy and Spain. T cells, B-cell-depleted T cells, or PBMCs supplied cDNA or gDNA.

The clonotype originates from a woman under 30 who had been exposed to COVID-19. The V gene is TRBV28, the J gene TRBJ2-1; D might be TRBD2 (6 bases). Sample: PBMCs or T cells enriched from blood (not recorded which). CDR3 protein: CASGGRDPASYNEQFF. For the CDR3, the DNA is TGTGCCAGCGGAGGGCGGGACCCTGCCTCCTACAATGAGCAGTTCTTC.